Reported below is one TCR beta chain. The antigen remains unidentified. CD4+ cell separation produced CD45RA+ naive and CD45RA-negative memory subsets. This entry belongs to a study of shared clonotypes between healthy human individuals. Study-level findings and limits: Compared with clonotypes that all four donors shared, non-shared clonotypes had lower generation probabilities. The sharing of 4% to 5.5% of naive CD4 clonotypes was seen across a handful of donors.

Execution of the assay was at deep level. Assay: immunoSEQ multiplex PCR; the TCRdb copy retains only in-frame clones and omits some. The repertoire includes hundreds of thousands of clones, about three quarters of them detected once, and roughly 1.9% sits in the top ten. The sequenced sample was memory CD4+ T cells sorted from blood. Subset meaning: CD45RA-negative fraction. This TCR was sampled from a woman in her 30s in good health.

The CDR3, as DNA: TGTGCCAGCAGCGTACTTCTCTCTGGGGCCAACGTCCTGACTTTC. It encodes CASSVLLSGANVLTF. The rearrangement links TRBV28 to TRBJ2-6, with unresolved D. Deletions cut 6 bases from V and 0 bases from J, with 9 bases between. CDR1 is MDHEN and CDR2 is SYDVKM in the germline V gene. This CDR3 has 15 amino acids.